These 27 T cell receptor beta chains originate from one sample sequenced in a study of OX40 agonist ivuxolimab in advanced cancers. Some clones are missing from TCRdb's copy, which holds only in-frame ones; the method was immunoSEQ multiplex PCR. Of fewer than 70,000 clones in the sample, 70% to 85% were seen once. Sample: CD4+ or CD8+ T cells sorted from blood, taken in a trial of the OX40 agonist ivuxolimab. All receptors come from an adult with an advanced solid tumor such as melanoma, head and neck, liver or kidney cancer.

This chain connects TRBV7-9 to TRBJ2-1; unclear D gene. Trimming stripped 5 bases from V and 9 bases from J, with 8 bases between. Germline CDR1 SEHNR, CDR2 FQNEAQ (reference sequence). CDR3 size: 11 residues. The CDR3 sequence: CASSLSPEQFF. The DNA of the CDR3 is TGTGCCAGCAGCCTATCTCCTGAGCAGTTCTTC.

The chain uses TRBV7-2 and TRBJ1-6; TRBD1 might be the D (5 bases). The CDR3 consists of 15 residues. CDR1 and CDR2 (germline): SGHTA, FQGNSA. V lost 0 bases and J 10 bases, leaving 13 bases between the germline ends. CDR3 loop: CASSLAGRSGSPLHF. CDR3 coding DNA: TGTGCCAGCAGCTTAGCAGGCCGCTCAGGGTCACCCCTCCACTTT. The variable domain in full, with the rest retrieved from reference TRBV7-2 and TRBJ1-6, is GAGVSQSPSNKVTEKGKDVELRCDPISGHTALYWYRQSLGQGLEFLIYFQGNSAPDKSGLPSDRFSAERTGGSVSTLTIQRTQQEDSAVYLCASSLAGRSGSPLHFGNGTRLTVT.

The chain recombines TRBV6-8 with TRBJ1-5; 9 nucleotides match TRBD1. Germline assignment: CDR1 MNHGY and CDR2 SAAAGT. V lost 6 bases and J lost 10; bases outside the gene matches: 10. This CDR3 has 14 residues. CDR3 protein: CASSWGQGNSPQHF. CDR3 coding DNA: TGTGCCAGCAGCTGGGGACAGGGCAATAGTCCCCAGCATTTT.

A single count supports this clone. This rearrangement joins TRBV7-9 to TRBJ2-1, with no clear D. CDR3 size: 12 residues. With 1 base removed from V and 5 bases from J, the gap between germline ends came to 3 bases. The germline V gene has CDR1 SEHNR and CDR2 FQNEAQ (reference sequence). The CDR3 spells CASSLENNEQFF. The CDR3 coding sequence is TGTGCCAGCAGCTTAGAGAACAATGAGCAGTTCTTC.

The CDR3 coding sequence is TGTGCCAGCAGTTTAGGGGGACTAGCGGACTACAATGAGCAGTTCTTC. This codes for CASSLGGLADYNEQFF. The V and J genes are TRBV28 and TRBJ2-1, with TRBD2 matching over 11 bases. The V segment lost 2 bases and the J segment 3 bases; nucleotides outside the gene matches: 3. The CDR3 has 16 residues. Looked up from germline, CDR1 is MDHEN and CDR2 is SYDVKM.

This clone has only a few counts. The chain has TRBV7-2 and TRBJ1-6, with unresolved D. V shed 5 bases and J shed 0 bases, with 14 bases lying between them. CDR3 length: 17 amino acids. Germline V gene sequence: CDR1 SGHTA, CDR2 FQGNSA. The CDR3: CASSPMRVDSYNSPLHF. The CDR3 DNA reads as TGTGCCAGCAGCCCTATGCGAGTGGACTCCTATAATTCACCCCTCCACTTT.

This clone was seen a handful of times. This chain links TRBV4-3 with TRBJ1-1; the D gene is possibly TRBD1 (5 bases). Trimming removed 3 bases at V and 5 bases at J, with 16 bases between. The CDR3 is made up of 15 amino acids. Germline V gene data show CDR1 as LGHNA and CDR2 as YSLEER. The CDR3 sequence: CASSHEVKGPTEAFF. CDR3 coding DNA: TGCGCCAGCAGCCATGAGGTAAAGGGACCGACTGAAGCTTTCTTT.

The chain is built from TRBV5-1 and TRBJ1-6; 9 bases are a match to TRBD1. CDR1 and CDR2 from the germline V gene are SGHRS and YFSETQ. The CDR3 totals 14 residues. With 6 bases clipped from V and 7 bases from J, the junction kept 5 bases outside the gene matches. CDR3 loop: CASNLGQGNSPLHF. CDR3 nucleotide sequence: TGCGCCAGCAATTTGGGACAGGGAAATTCACCCCTCCACTTT. The full variable domain, completed using reference TRBV5-1 and TRBJ1-6, is KAGVTQTPRYLIKTRGQQVTLSCSPISGHRSVSWYQQTPGQGLQFLFEYFSETQRNKGNFPGRFSGRQFSNSRSEMNVSTLELGDSALYLCASNLGQGNSPLHFGNGTRLTVT.

The V call is TRBV10-3, the J call TRBJ1-5; no definite D call. CDR3 length: 16 residues. CDR1 ENHRY and CDR2 SYGVKD come from the germline V gene. With 3 bases removed from V and 2 bases from J, the gap between germline ends came to 14 bases. CDR3 amino acids: CAISDRASIGNQPQHF. In DNA, the CDR3 is TGTGCCATCAGTGACCGAGCCTCTATAGGCAATCAGCCCCAGCATTTT.

This sequence joins TRBV18 and TRBJ1-4, with TRBD1 as a possible D gene (5 bases). This CDR3 is built from 13 residues. Trimming took off 6 bases at V and 5 bases at J, with 10 bases between the two ends. Per the germline V gene, CDR1 is KGHSH and CDR2 is LQKENI. The CDR3: CASSGGTNEKLFF. The CDR3, as DNA: TGTGCCAGCTCGGGGGGGACGAATGAAAAACTGTTTTTT. Full variable domain (missing parts from reference TRBV18 and TRBJ1-4): NAGVMQNPRHLVRRRGQEARLRCSPMKGHSHVYWYRQLPEEGLKFMVYLQKENIIDESGMPKERFSAEFPKEGPSILRIQQVVRGDSAAYFCASSGGTNEKLFFGSGTQLSVL.

The CDR3 loop reads CATTRGGAYWDEQYF. CDR3 nucleotide sequence: TGTGCCACCACCCGGGGCGGGGCCTACTGGGACGAGCAGTACTTC. This sequence joins TRBV19 and TRBJ2-7, with D perhaps TRBD2 (6 bases). V was shortened by 10 bases and J by 5 bases, with 24 bases between the two germline ends. This CDR3 is 15 amino acids long. The germline V gene encodes CDR1 LNHDA and CDR2 SQIVND (reference sequence).

This chain links TRBV28 with TRBJ1-1; D might be TRBD1 (5 bases). Germline V gene lookup returns CDR1 MDHEN and CDR2 SYDVKM. V was clipped by 0 bases and J by 2 bases, with 10 bases between them. The CDR3 extends over 15 amino acids. CDR3 in amino acids: CASSLWGRLNTEAFF. The CDR3 nucleotides are TGTGCCAGCAGTTTATGGGGACGGTTAAACACTGAAGCTTTCTTT.

This clone was found a few times. Other DNA sequences in the sample encode the same CDR3. The chain uses TRBV7-3 and TRBJ1-1; D remains ambiguous. V lost 1 base to trimming and J lost 1 base, with 4 bases between them. The CDR3 length is 13 residues. Germline-derived CDR1 and CDR2 are SGHTA and FQGTGA. The chain's CDR3 is CASSLSWNTEAFF. The CDR3 coding sequence is TGTGCCAGCAGCTTAAGTTGGAACACTGAAGCTTTCTTT.

As to this clone: This may come from a read error, since a much larger clone is one base off. Other nucleotide sequences from this sample produce the same CDR3. The chain recombines TRBV14 with TRBJ1-1; 8 nucleotides line up with TRBD1. The CDR3 contains 15 residues. Germline-derived CDR1 and CDR2 are SGHDN and FVKESK. The CDR3 sequence is CASSQEPGQVAEAFF. DNA for the CDR3: TGTGCCAGTAGCCAAGAGCCGGGACAGGTAGCTGAAGCTTTCTTT.

The chain couples TRBV28 to TRBJ2-5, with D possibly being TRBD1 (6 bases). The DNA end is a closer match to TRBJ2-7, so the J assignment may be wrong. Germline V lookup: CDR1 MDHEN, CDR2 SYDVKM. The CDR3 is 15 amino acids. The CDR3 loop reads CASKGSLTGRDEQYF. The CDR3 DNA reads as TGTGCCAGCAAAGGCAGTTTAACAGGGCGGGACGAGCAGTACTTC.

This chain connects TRBV5-1 to TRBJ1-2; D is unclear. The germline CDR1 and CDR2 sequences are SGHRS and YFSETQ. Trimming cost V 2 bases and J 7 bases, with 9 bases left between them. This CDR3 contains 12 residues. DNA of the CDR3: TGCGCCAGCAGCTTCGACTGGGGTGGCTACACCTTC. This gives the protein CASSFDWGGYTF.

J is TRBJ2-1 and V is TRBV5-4, with no clear D. The CDR3 is 11 amino acids. Germline loops: CDR1 SGHNT, CDR2 YYREEE (reference sequence). The germline V and J ends were trimmed by 3 bases and 7 bases, with 5 bases remaining between them. The CDR3 nucleotides read TGTGCCAGCAGCTGGGGAAATGAGCAGTTCTTC. Its protein is CASSWGNEQFF.

This clone occurred a few times. The chain recombines TRBV19 with TRBJ2-7; possibly TRBD2 for D (6 bases). The CDR3 runs 14 residues. Germline values: CDR1 LNHDA, CDR2 SQIVND (reference sequence). Trimming took off 5 bases at V and 0 bases at J, with 11 bases between the two ends. The CDR3 sequence: CASSRVAASYEQYF. The CDR3 DNA reads as TGTGCCAGTAGTCGGGTAGCGGCCTCCTACGAGCAGTACTTC.

The chain uses TRBV10-3 and TRBJ2-6; D is ambiguous. Trimming took 0 bases from V and 0 from J, leaving 6 bases between them. Germline V CDR1 and CDR2: ENHRY, SYGVKD. This CDR3 has 16 amino acids. The DNA for the CDR3 is TGTGCCATCAGTGAGTCTGTGTCCTCTGGGGCCAACGTCCTGACTTTC. Its translation: CAISESVSSGANVLTF.

This clone was found a few times. The chain is built from TRBV5-4 and TRBJ2-1; 7 bases line up with TRBD1. J lost 8 bases, V lost 4 bases, and 6 bases had no gene match. Per the germline V gene, CDR1 is SGHNT and CDR2 is YYREEE (reference sequence). The CDR3 sequence is 13 residues long. CDR3 sequence reads: CASSRTGWDEQFF. CDR3 DNA: TGTGCCAGCAGCAGGACAGGCTGGGATGAGCAGTTCTTC.

The chain combines TRBV9 with TRBJ2-1, with 10 bases identical to TRBD2. Germline V gene sequence: CDR1 SGDLS, CDR2 YYNGEE. The CDR3 contains 16 residues. The junction had 8 bases not matched to a gene; V was cut back by 4 bases and J by 4 bases. CDR3 amino acids: CASSSQAGGKYNEQFF. As DNA, the CDR3 is TGTGCCAGCAGCTCCCAAGCGGGAGGGAAATACAATGAGCAGTTCTTC.

The J gene is TRBJ1-2, the V gene TRBV19, with D possibly being TRBD1 (6 bases). This CDR3 is 16 amino acids long. Germline-derived CDR1 and CDR2 are LNHDA and SQIVND (reference sequence). Deletions cut 5 bases from V and 4 bases from J, with 20 bases between. The CDR3 loop is CASSPRPDRIPYGYTF. CDR3 coding DNA: TGTGCCAGTAGTCCCCGACCCGACAGGATTCCCTATGGCTACACCTTC.

The chain joins TRBV5-5 to TRBJ2-5; 7 positions agree with TRBD2. After removal of 1 base from V and 2 bases from J, the junction contained 2 bases not matched to a gene. The germline CDR1 and CDR2 sequences are SGHKS and YYEKEE (reference sequence). The CDR3 has 14 residues. The CDR3 protein is CASSLLAVQETQYF. The CDR3 DNA reads TGTGCCAGCAGCTTGCTAGCGGTTCAAGAGACCCAGTACTTC. Filled out from reference TRBV5-5 and TRBJ2-5, the complete variable domain reads DAGVTQSPTHLIKTRGQQVTLRCSPISGHKSVSWYQQVLGQGPQFIFQYYEKEERGRGNFPDRFSARQFPNYSSELNVNALLLGDSALYLCASSLLAVQETQYFGPGTRLLVL.

This clone has just one count. For the CDR3, the DNA is TGTGCCAGCTCACCCCCCGGACAGGGAGGTTTAGCTTTCTTT. Protein: CASSPPGQGGLAFF. V gene TRBV18 combines with J gene TRBJ1-1; TRBD1 agrees at 8 bases. Trimming took 3 bases from V and 10 from J; bases not matched to a gene: 10. The CDR3 is made up of 14 amino acids. Germline CDR1 is KGHSH and CDR2 is LQKENI.

The chain combines TRBV7-2 with TRBJ1-1; no firm D call. Germline CDR1 reads SGHTA; CDR2 reads FQGNSA. With 1 base removed from V and 4 bases from J, the gap between germline ends came to 13 bases. CDR3 size: 15 residues. CDR3 nucleotide sequence: TGTGCCAGCAGCTTAGACAGCAAGGGTGGCACTGAAGCTTTCTTT. Its protein product is CASSLDSKGGTEAFF.

This clone was detected only once. The chain couples TRBV5-3 to TRBJ2-1; TRBD2 matches 13 bases. TRBV5-3 is identified as an open reading frame with a role that is uncertain. Trimming took 4 bases from V and 0 from J; bases not matched to a gene: 7. The CDR3 totals 18 residues. As DNA, the CDR3 is TGTGCCAGAAGCCAGGGACTAGCGGGGCCGAGCTCCTACAATGAGCAGTTCTTC. It is translated as CARSQGLAGPSSYNEQFF.

This chain links TRBV19 with TRBJ1-1; D is perhaps TRBD1 (6 bases). CDR3 length: 14 amino acids. V lost 5 bases, J lost 6 bases, and 16 bases lay in between. CDR1 and CDR2 from the germline V gene are LNHDA and SQIVND (reference sequence). CDR3 sequence: CASSSKQGIAEAFF. Here the CDR3 DNA reads TGTGCCAGTAGTTCCAAACAGGGTATCGCTGAAGCTTTCTTT.